This TCR beta chain was documented in a study of cytomegalovirus exposure and HLA in healthy donors. Background on the study: Prior work identified 117 million unique TCR beta sequences in roughly 180 million T cells.

PCR was performed using 60 Vbeta and 13 Jbeta primers. Repertoires were generated with immunoSEQ multiplex PCR, while TCRdb's copy carries only in-frame clones and drops some. The profile shows 120,000 to 150,000 clones, 84% of them singletons. Study-level results: Earlier findings revealed that most TCR beta V segments proved productive either about 90% or about 30% of the time. It was reported that the classifier diagnosed cytomegalovirus status with high specificity and sensitivity in both the original and validation cohorts.

Germline-derived CDR1 and CDR2 are SGDLS and YYNGEE. The CDR3 is 15 residues long. The V and J ends lost 2 bases and 3 bases, in that order; junction bases with no gene match: 5. With regard to this clone: What it recognizes is unknown.

The sequenced sample consisted of PBMCs. This sequence originates from a boy between 2 and 10 years old in good health and CMV-seronegative. The V gene is TRBV9, the J gene TRBJ2-7, with TRBD2 matching 10 bases. The chain's CDR3 is CASSVGTSAYYEQYF. The CDR3 coding sequence is TGTGCCAGCAGCGTGGGGACTAGCGCATACTACGAGCAGTACTTC.